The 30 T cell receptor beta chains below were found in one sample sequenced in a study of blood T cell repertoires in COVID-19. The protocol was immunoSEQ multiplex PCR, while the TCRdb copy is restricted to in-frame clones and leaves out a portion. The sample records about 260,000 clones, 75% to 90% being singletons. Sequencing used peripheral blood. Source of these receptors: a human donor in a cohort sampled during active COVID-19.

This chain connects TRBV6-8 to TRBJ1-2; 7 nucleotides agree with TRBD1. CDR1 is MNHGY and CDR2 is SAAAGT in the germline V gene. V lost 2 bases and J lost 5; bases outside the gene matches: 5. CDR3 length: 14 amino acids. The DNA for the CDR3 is TGTGCCAGCAGTTACAGCGGCAGGGGGTATGGCTACACCTTC. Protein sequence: CASSYSGRGYGYTF.

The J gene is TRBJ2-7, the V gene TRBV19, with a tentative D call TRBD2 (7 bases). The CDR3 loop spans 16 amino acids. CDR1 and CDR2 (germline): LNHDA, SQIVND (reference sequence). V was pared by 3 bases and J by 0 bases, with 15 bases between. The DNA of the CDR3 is TGTGCCAGTAGTATGGGGGGGCTTAGGGACTCCTACGAGCAGTACTTC. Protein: CASSMGGLRDSYEQYF.

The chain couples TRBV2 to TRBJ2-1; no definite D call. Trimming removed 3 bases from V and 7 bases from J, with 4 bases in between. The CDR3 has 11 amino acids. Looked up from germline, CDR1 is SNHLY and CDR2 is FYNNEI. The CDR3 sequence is CASSDRNEQFF. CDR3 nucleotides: TGTGCCAGCAGTGACAGGAATGAGCAGTTCTTC.

The CDR3 region has the DNA TGTGCCAGCAGCGGAATAGCGGGGGAGCAGTACTTC. It is translated as CASSGIAGEQYF. The chain joins TRBV7-9 to TRBJ2-7, with 8 bases that match TRBD2. The germline gives CDR1 SEHNR, CDR2 FQNEAQ (reference sequence). CDR3 size: 12 residues. Trimming cost V 5 bases and J 7 bases; bases outside gene matches: 4.

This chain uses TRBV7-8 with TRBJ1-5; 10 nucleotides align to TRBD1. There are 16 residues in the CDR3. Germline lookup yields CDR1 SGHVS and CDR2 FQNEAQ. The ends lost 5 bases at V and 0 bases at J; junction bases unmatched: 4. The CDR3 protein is CASSRRDRGSNQPQHF. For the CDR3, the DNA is TGTGCCAGCAGCCGCCGGGACAGGGGTAGCAATCAGCCCCAGCATTTT.

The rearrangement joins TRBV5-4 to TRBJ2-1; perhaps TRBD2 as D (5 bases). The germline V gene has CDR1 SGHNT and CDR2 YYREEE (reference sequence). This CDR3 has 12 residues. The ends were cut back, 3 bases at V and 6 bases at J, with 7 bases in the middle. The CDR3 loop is CASSSTSNEQFF. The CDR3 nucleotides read TGTGCCAGCAGCTCAACTAGCAATGAGCAGTTCTTC.

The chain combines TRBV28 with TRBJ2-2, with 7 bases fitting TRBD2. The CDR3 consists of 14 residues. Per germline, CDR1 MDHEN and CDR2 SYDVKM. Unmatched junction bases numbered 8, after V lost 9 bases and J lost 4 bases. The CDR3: CASNSGGGTGELFF. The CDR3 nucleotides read TGTGCCAGTAACAGTGGCGGGGGCACCGGGGAGCTGTTTTTT.

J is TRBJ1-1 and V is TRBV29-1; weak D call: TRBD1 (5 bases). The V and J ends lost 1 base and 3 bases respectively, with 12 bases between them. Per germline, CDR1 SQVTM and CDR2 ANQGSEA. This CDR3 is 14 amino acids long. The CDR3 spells CSVEGGQGYTEAFF. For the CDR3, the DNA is TGCAGCGTTGAAGGTGGGCAGGGATACACTGAAGCTTTCTTT.

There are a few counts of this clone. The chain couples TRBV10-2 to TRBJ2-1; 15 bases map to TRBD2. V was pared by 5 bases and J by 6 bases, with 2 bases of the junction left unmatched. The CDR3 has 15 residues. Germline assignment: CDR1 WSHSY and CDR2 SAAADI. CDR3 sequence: CASSRTSGGANEQFF. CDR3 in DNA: TGCGCCAGCAGTCGGACTAGCGGGGGGGCCAATGAGCAGTTCTTC.

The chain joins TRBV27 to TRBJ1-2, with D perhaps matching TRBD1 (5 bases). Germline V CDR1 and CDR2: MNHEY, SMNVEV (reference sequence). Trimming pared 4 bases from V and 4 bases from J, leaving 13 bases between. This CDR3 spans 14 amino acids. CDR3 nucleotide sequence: TGTGCCAGCAGTTCGTCAGGGCCTATCTATGGCTACACCTTC. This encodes CASSSSGPIYGYTF.

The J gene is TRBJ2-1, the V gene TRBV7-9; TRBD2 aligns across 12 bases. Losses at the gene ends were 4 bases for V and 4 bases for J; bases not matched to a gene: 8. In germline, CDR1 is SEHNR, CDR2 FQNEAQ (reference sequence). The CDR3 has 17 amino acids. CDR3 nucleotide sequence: TGTGCCAGCAGCTACGAAGGGGGACTAGCGGGTTACAATGAGCAGTTCTTC. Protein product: CASSYEGGLAGYNEQFF.

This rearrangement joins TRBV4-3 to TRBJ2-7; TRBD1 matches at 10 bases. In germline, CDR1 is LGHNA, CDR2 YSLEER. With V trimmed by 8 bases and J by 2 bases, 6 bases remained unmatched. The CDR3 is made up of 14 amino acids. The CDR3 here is CASSSGTGAYEQYF. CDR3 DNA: TGCGCCAGCTCATCCGGGACAGGGGCCTACGAGCAGTACTTC.

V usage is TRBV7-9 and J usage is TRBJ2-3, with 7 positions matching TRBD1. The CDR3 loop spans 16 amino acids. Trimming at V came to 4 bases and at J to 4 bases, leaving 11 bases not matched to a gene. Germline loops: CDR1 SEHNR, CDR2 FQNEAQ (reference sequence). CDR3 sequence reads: CASSSWDSLRPDTQYF. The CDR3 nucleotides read TGTGCCAGCAGCTCCTGGGACAGCTTAAGGCCAGATACGCAGTATTTT.

The CDR3 sequence: CASTPTVNTEAFF. CDR3 DNA: TGTGCCAGCACCCCGACAGTGAACACTGAAGCTTTCTTT. V usage is TRBV12-3 or TRBV12-4 and J usage is TRBJ1-1, with TRBD1 as a possible D gene (5 bases). Trimming cost V 7 bases and J 0 bases, with 9 bases left between them. The CDR3 covers 13 residues.

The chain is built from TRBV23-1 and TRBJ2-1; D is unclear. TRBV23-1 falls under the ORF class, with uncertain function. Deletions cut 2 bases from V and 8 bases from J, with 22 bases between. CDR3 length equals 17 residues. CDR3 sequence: CASSQRFGPNPQDEQFF. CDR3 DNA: TGCGCCAGCAGTCAAAGGTTTGGTCCGAACCCCCAGGATGAGCAGTTCTTC.

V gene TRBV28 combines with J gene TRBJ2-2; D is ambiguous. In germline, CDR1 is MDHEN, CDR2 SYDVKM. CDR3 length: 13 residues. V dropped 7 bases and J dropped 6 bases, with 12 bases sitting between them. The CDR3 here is CASITIQPGELFF. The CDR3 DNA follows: TGTGCCAGCATCACGATACAACCCGGGGAGCTGTTTTTT.

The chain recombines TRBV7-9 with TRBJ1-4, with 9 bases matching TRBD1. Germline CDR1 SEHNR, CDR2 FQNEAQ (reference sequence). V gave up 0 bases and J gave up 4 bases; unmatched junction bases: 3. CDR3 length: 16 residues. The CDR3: CASSLALDRGNEKLFF. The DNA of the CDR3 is TGTGCCAGCAGCTTAGCGCTGGACAGGGGTAATGAAAAACTGTTTTTT.

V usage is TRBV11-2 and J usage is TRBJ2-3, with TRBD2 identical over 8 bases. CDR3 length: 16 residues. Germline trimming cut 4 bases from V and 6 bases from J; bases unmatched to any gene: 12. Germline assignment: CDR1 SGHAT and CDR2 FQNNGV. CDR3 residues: CASSYRVSGVSDTQYF. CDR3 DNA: TGTGCCAGCAGCTACCGAGTTAGCGGGGTTTCGGATACGCAGTATTTT.

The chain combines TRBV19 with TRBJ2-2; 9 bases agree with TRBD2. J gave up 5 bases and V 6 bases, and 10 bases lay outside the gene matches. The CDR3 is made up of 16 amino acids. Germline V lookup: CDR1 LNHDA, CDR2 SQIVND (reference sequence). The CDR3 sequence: CASSYRGGERTGELFF. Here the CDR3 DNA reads TGTGCCAGTAGCTATCGCGGGGGGGAAAGGACCGGGGAGCTGTTTTTT.

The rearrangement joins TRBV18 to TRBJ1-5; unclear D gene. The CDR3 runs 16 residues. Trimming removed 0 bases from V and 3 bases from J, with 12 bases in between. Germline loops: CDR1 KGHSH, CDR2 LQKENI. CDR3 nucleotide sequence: TGTGCCAGCTCACCACCCGGGGTGGGAGTCAATCAGCCCCAGCATTTT. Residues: CASSPPGVGVNQPQHF. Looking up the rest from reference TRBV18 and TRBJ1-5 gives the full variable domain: NAGVMQNPRHLVRRRGQEARLRCSPMKGHSHVYWYRQLPEEGLKFMVYLQKENIIDESGMPKERFSAEFPKEGPSILRIQQVVRGDSAAYFCASSPPGVGVNQPQHFGDGTRLSIL.

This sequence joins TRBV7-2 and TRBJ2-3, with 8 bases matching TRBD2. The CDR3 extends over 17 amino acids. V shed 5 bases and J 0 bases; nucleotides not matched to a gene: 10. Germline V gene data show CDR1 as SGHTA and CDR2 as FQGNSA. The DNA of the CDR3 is TGTGCCAGCAGCCTCATTCGGGGACTAGGAAGCACAGATACGCAGTATTTT. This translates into CASSLIRGLGSTDTQYF.

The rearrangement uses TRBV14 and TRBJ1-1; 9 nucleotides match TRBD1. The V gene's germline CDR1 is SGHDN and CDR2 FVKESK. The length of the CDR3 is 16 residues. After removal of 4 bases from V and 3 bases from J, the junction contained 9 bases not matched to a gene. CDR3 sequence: CASSPLLGDRDTEAFF. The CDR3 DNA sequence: TGTGCCAGCAGCCCTCTCCTAGGGGACAGGGACACTGAAGCTTTCTTT.

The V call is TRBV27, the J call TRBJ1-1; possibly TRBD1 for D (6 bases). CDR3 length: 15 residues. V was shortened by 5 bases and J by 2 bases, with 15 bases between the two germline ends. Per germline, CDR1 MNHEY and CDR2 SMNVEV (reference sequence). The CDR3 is CASSLDRKGNTEAFF. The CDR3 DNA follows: TGTGCCAGCAGTCTTGACAGGAAAGGAAACACTGAAGCTTTCTTT.

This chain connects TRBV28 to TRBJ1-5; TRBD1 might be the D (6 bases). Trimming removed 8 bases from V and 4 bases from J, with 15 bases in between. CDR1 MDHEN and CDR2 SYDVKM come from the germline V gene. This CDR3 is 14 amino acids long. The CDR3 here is CASGVGGANQPQHF. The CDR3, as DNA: TGTGCCAGCGGAGTGGGGGGGGCTAATCAGCCCCAGCATTTT.

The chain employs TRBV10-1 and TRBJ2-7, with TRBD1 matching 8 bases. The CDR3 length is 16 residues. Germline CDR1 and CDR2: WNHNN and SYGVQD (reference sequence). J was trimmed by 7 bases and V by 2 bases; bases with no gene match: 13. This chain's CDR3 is CASSEGGTGIRGEQYF. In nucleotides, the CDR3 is TGCGCCAGCAGTGAGGGGGGGACAGGCATACGGGGTGAGCAGTACTTC.

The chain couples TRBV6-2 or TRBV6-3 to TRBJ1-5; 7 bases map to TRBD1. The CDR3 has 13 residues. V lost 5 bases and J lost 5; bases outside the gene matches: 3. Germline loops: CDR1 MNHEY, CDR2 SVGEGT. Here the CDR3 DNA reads TGTGCCAGCAGTCCAACAGGGGATCAGCCCCAGCATTTT. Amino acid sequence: CASSPTGDQPQHF.

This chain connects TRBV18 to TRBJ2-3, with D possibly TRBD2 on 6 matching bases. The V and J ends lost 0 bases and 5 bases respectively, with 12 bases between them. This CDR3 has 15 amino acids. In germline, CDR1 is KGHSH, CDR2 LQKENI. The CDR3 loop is CASSPPRGAGDTQYF. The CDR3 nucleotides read TGTGCCAGCTCACCACCGCGGGGCGCCGGAGATACGCAGTATTTT.

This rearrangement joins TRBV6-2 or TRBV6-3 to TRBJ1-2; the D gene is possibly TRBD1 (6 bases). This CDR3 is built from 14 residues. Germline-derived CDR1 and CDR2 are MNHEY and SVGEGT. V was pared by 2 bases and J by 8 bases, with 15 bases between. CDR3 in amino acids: CASSYEGVPRGYTF. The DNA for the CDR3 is TGTGCCAGCAGTTACGAGGGGGTTCCACGGGGCTACACCTTC.

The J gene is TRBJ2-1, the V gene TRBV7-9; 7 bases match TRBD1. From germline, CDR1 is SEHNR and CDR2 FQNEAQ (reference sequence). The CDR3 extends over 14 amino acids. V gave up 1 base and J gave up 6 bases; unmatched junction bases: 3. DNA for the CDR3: TGTGCCAGCAGCTTAGAGTCAGGGGGCAATGAGCAGTTCTTC. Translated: CASSLESGGNEQFF.

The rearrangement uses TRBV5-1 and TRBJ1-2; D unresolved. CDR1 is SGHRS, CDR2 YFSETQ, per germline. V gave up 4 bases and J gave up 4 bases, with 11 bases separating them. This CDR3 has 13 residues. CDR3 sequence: CASSMETFYGYTF. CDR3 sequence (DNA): TGCGCCAGCAGCATGGAGACTTTCTATGGCTACACCTTC. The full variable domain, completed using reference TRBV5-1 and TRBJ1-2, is KAGVTQTPRYLIKTRGQQVTLSCSPISGHRSVSWYQQTPGQGLQFLFEYFSETQRNKGNFPGRFSGRQFSNSRSEMNVSTLELGDSALYLCASSMETFYGYTFGSGTRLTVV.